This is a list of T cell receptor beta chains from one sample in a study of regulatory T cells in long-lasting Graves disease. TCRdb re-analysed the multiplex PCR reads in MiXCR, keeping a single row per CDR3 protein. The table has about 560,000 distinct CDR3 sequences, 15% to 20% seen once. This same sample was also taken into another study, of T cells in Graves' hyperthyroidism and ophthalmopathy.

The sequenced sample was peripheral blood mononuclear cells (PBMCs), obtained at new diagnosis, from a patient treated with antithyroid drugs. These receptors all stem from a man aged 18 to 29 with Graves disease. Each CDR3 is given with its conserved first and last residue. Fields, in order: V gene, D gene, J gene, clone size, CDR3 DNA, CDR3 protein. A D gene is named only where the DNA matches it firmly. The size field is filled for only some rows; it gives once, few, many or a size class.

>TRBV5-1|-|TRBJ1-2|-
TGCGCCAGCAGCCTACCAGAACATAACTATGGCTACACCTTC
CASSLPEHNYGYTF
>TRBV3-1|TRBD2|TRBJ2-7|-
TGTGCCAGCAGCCCAGGTGTAGCGGGAGTCTACGAGCAGTACTTC
CASSPGVAGVYEQYF
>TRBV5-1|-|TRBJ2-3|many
TGCGCCAGCAGCTTGTTAGGACAGTACACAGATACGCAGTATTTT
CASSLLGQYTDTQYF
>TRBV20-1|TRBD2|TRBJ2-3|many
TGCAGTGCTGAGGGACTAGCGGGGATGAGCGGAGATACGCAGTATTTT
CSAEGLAGMSGDTQYF
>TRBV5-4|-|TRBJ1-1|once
TGTGCCAGCAGCCTACCTGGCCCGGGACTGGGGAGGGGCACTGAAGCTTTCTTT
CASSLPGPGLGRGTEAFF
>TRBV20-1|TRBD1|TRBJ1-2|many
TGCAGTGCCAAAGGGGGCGGTGACTATGGCTACACCTTC
CSAKGGGDYGYTF
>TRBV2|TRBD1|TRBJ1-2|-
TGTGCCAGCAGTATAGGACAGGGGGCGAACTATGGCTACACCTTC
CASSIGQGANYGYTF
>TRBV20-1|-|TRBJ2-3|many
TGCAGTGCTAGCCCGAGGCTCCCAGGGAGCACAGATACGCAGTATTTT
CSASPRLPGSTDTQYF
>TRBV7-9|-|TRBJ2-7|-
TGTGCCAGCAGCCCCTCGGTTGGCGGCACCTACGAGCAGTACTTC
CASSPSVGGTYEQYF
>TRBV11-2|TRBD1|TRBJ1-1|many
TGTGCCAGCAGCCTGACAGGGCTGGGCACTGAAGCTTTCTTT
CASSLTGLGTEAFF
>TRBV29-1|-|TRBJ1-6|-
TGCAGCGTGGCCAGTACCTATAATTCACCCCTCCACTTT
CSVASTYNSPLHF
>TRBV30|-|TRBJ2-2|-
TGTGCCTGGACTCCAGGGGCGGGGGCAGGGAACACCGGGGAGCTGTTTTTT
CAWTPGAGAGNTGELFF
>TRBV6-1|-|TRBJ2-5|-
TGTGCCAGCAGTGAAAGTCTAGAGACCCAGTACTTC
CASSESLETQYF
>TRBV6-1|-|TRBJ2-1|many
TGTGCCAGCAGTGAAGGGTGGTTGGAGGGACCACCTTACAATGAGCAGTTCTTC
CASSEGWLEGPPYNEQFF
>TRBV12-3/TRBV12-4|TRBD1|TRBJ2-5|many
TGTGCCAGCAGACAGGGGGAGACCCAGTACTTC
CASRQGETQYF
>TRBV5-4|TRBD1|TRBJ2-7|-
TGTGCCAGCAGCTTGACCCTCGGGACAGCCCCCTTGGAGCAGTACTTC
CASSLTLGTAPLEQYF
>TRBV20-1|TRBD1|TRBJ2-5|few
TGCAGTGCTAGTAATCCGACAGGGGGCCCTCAAGAGACCCAGTACTTC
CSASNPTGGPQETQYF
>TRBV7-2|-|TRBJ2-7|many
TGTGCCAGCAGCTTAGAACTGGGGGAGCAGTACTTC
CASSLELGEQYF
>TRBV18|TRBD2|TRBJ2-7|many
TGTGCCAGCTCACGGGGGGGTATTCTCTACGAGCAGTACTTC
CASSRGGILYEQYF
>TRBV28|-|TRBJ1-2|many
TGTGCCAGCAGTTATACTAGGGCTACTATCTATGGCTACACCTTC
CASSYTRATIYGYTF
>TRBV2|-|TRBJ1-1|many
TGTGCCAGCACCACCTCACCTGAAGCTTTCTTT
CASTTSPEAFF
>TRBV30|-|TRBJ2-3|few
TGTGCCTGGAGGATGACAGGCACAGATACGCAGTATTTT
CAWRMTGTDTQYF
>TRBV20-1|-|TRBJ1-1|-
TGCAGTGCTAGCCCGCTCACTACAGCATACACTGAAGCTTTCTTT
CSASPLTTAYTEAFF
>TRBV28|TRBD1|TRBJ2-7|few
TGTGCCAGCAGTCGGACAGGATACGAAAACGAGCAGTACTTC
CASSRTGYENEQYF
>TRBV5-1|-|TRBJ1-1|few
TGCGCCAGCAGCCGGGACGGCATGAACACTGAAGCTTTCTTT
CASSRDGMNTEAFF
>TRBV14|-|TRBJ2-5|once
TGTGCCAGCGGCCAAGGGGACCATCCCCTGTCAAAGAGGAACTTC
CASGQGDHPLSKRNF
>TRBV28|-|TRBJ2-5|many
TGTGCCAGCAGTCCAAATTTAGAGCAAGAGACCCAGTACTTC
CASSPNLEQETQYF
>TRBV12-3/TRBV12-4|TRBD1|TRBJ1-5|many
TGTGCCAGCAGGCAAGGACAGGCAAGCAATCAGCCCCAGCATTTT
CASRQGQASNQPQHF
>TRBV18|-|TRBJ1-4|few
TGTGCCAGCTCACCGGAGGCAGGGAATGAAAAACTGTTTTTT
CASSPEAGNEKLFF
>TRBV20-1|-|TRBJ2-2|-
TGCAGTGCTAGAGATGTAGCGGAAACCCTCACCGGGGAGCTGTTTTTT
CSARDVAETLTGELFF
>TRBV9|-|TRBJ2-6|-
TGTGCCAGCAGCTCGGGACCCCACCGTCCAGGGGCCAACGTCCTGACTTTC
CASSSGPHRPGANVLTF
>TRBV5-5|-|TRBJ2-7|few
TGTGCCAGCAGCTTGGGGACTAATCGTAACGAGCAGTACTTC
CASSLGTNRNEQYF
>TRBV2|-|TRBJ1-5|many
TGTGCCAGCAGCTTGGTCAAGCAGGGTCAGCCCCAGCATTTT
CASSLVKQGQPQHF
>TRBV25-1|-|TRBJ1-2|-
TGTGCCAGCAACGGGACGGATAGCCTGTACTATGGCTACACCTTC
CASNGTDSLYYGYTF
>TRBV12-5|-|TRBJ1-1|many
TGTGCTAGTGGCCTGACAGGAGTTACTGAAGCTTTCTTT
CASGLTGVTEAFF
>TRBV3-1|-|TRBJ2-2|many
TGTGCCAGCAGCCTACATGGGGGGGAGCTGTTTTTT
CASSLHGGELFF
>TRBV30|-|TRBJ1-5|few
TGTGCCTGGGTACCCCTTTCAGTACAGGTGATCGGCAATCAGCCCCAGCATTTT
CAWVPLSVQVIGNQPQHF
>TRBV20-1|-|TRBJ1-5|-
TGCAGTGCCCCCCGTCCGGGTGACAATCAGCCCCAGCATTTT
CSAPRPGDNQPQHF
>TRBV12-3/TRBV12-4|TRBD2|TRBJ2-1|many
TGTGCCAGCAGTTTCGGGACTAGCGGGGGCCTAGACAATGAGCAGTTCTTC
CASSFGTSGGLDNEQFF
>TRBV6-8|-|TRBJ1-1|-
TGTGCCAGCAGACCTACTACTACGGGGGGGGAAGCTTTCTTT
CASRPTTTGGEAFF
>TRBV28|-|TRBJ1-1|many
TGTGCCAGCAGACCGGGACAATCGAACACTGAAGCTTTCTTT
CASRPGQSNTEAFF
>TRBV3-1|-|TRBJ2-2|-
TGTGCCAGCAGCCAAGAACGGGGATACACCGGGCAGCTGTTTTTT
CASSQERGYTGQLFF
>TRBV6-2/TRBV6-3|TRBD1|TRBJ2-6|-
TGTGCCAGCAGTTATGACAGGGCTGGGGCCAACGTCCTGACTTTC
CASSYDRAGANVLTF
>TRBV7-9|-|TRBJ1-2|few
TGTGCCGGCAACGACGGGGTGAACTATGGCTACACCTTC
CAGNDGVNYGYTF
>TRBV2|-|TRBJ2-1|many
TGTGCCAGCTCCATTTTCAGCTCCTACAATGAGCAGTTCTTC
CASSIFSSYNEQFF
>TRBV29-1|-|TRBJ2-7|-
TGCAGCGCAGGGGTGAGCCCCTACGAGCAGTACTTC
CSAGVSPYEQYF